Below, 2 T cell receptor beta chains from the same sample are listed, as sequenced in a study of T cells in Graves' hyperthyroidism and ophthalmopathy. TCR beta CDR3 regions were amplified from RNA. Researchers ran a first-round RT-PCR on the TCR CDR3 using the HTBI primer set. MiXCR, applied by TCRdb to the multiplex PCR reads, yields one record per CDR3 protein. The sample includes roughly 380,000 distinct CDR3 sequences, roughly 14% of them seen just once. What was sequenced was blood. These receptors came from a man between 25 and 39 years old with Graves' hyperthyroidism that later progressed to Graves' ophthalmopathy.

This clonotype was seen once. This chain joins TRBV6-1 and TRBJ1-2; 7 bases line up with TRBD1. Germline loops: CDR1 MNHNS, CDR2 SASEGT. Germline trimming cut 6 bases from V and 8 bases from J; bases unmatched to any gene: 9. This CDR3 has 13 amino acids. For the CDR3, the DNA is TGTGCCAGCAGCAGACAGGGTCTTCGCGGCTACACCTTC. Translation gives CASSRQGLRGYTF.

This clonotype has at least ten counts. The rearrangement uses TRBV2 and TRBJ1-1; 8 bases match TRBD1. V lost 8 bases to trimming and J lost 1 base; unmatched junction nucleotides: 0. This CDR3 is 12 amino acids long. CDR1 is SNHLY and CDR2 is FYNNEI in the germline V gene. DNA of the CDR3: TGTGCCAGCCAGGGGGCGAACACTGAAGCTTTCTTT. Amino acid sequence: CASQGANTEAFF.